The clone carrying this T cell receptor (beta chain) has a handful of counts. TCRdb re-called the RT-PCR reads with MiXCR, one entry per CDR3 protein. In the table there are 410,000 or so distinct CDR3 sequences, under 20% of which are singletons. The source of the sample is a study of patients and donors after allogeneic stem cell transplantation. Germline assignment: CDR1 SEHNR and CDR2 FQNEAQ (reference sequence). This CDR3 contains 12 residues. V gave up 4 bases and J gave up 7 bases, with 10 bases separating them. The specimen was blood, either unsorted or a sorted T cell fraction (not recorded which). The chain combines TRBV7-9 with TRBJ2-5; D is undetermined. This clonotype originated in a human donor who was either an allogeneic HSCT recipient or a stem cell or donor lymphocyte infusion donor (not recorded which). It is not recorded whose cells these are; they may come from a transplant donor. DNA for the CDR3: TGTGCCAGCAGCTCGAGGTCTTGGACCCAGTACTTC. The encoded protein is CASSSRSWTQYF.